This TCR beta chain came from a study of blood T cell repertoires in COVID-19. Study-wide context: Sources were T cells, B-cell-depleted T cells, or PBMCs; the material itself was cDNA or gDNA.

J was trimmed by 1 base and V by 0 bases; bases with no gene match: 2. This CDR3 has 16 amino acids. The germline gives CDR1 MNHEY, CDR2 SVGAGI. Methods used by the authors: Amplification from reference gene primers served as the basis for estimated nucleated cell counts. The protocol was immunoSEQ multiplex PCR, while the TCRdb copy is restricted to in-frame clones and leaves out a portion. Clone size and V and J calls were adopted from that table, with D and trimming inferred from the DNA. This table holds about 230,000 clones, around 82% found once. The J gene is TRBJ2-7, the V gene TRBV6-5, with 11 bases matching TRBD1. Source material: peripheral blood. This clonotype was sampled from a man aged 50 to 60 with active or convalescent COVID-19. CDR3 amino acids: CASSYSGTGGSYEQYF. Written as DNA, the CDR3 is TGTGCCAGCAGTTACTCAGGGACAGGGGGTTCCTACGAGCAGTACTTC.